Sequencing of this T cell receptor beta chain was carried out in a study of blood T cell repertoires in COVID-19. At the level of the study: From the United States, Italy and Spain came samples of acute and convalescent COVID-19. PBMCs, B-cell-depleted T cells, or T cells were the source of the cDNA or gDNA that made up the material.

Original handling: Reference gene primer amplification in the assay estimated nucleated cell counts. Repertoires were generated with immunoSEQ multiplex PCR, while TCRdb's copy carries only in-frame clones and drops some. V, J and clone size are taken as reported in that table, and D and trimming were inferred from the DNA itself. The data show 150,000 to 190,000 clones, over 60% seen once. V lost 2 bases to trimming and J lost 1 base, with 9 bases between them. The CDR3 is 14 amino acids. CDR1 GTSNPN and CDR2 SVGIG come from the germline V gene (reference sequence). This TCR came from a woman aged 80 or over with acute or convalescent COVID-19. This chain connects TRBV30 to TRBJ1-5, with D possibly TRBD1 on 5 matching bases. Source material: peripheral blood. This chain's CDR3 is CAWSQGISNQPQHF. In nucleotides, the CDR3 is TGTGCCTGGAGTCAGGGTATAAGCAATCAGCCCCAGCATTTT.